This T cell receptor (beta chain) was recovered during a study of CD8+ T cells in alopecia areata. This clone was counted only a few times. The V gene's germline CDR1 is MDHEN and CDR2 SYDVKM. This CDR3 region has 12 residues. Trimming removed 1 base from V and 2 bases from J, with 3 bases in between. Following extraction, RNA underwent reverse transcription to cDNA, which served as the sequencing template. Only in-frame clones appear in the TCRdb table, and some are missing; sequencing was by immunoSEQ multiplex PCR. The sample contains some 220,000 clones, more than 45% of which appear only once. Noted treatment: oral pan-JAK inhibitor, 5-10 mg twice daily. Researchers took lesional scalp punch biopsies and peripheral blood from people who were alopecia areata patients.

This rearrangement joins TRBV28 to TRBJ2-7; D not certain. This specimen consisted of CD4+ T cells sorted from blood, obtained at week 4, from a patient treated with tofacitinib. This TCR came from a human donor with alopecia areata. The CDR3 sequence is CASSLLPYEQYF. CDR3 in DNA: TGTGCCAGCAGTTTATTGCCCTACGAGCAGTACTTC.